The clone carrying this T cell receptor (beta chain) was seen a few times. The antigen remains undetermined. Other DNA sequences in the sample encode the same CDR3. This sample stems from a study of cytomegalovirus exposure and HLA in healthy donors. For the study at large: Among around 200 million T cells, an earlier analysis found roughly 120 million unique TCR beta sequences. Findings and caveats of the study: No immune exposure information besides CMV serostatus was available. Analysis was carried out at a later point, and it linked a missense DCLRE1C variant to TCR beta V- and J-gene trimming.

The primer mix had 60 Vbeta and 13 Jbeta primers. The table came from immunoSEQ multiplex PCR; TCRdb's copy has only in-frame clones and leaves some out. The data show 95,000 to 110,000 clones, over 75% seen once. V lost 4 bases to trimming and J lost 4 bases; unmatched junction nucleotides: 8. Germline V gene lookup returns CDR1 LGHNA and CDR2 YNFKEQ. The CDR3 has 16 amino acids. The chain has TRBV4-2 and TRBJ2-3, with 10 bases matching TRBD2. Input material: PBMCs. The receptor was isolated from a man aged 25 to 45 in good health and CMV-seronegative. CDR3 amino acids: CASSPASGSGADTQYF. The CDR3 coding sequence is TGTGCCAGCAGCCCGGCTAGCGGGAGTGGAGCAGATACGCAGTATTTT.